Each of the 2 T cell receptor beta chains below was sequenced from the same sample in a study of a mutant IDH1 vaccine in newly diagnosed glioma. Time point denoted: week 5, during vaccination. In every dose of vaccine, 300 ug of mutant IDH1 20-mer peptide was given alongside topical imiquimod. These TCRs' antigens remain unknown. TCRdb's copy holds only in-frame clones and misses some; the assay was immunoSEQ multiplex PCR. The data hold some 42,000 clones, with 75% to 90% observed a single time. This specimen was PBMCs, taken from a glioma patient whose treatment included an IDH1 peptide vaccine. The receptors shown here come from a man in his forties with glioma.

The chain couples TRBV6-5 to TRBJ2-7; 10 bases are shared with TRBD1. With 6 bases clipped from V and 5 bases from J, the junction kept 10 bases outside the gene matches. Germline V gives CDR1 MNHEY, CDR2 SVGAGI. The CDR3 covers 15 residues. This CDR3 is CASRATGQGSHEQYF. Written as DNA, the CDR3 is TGTGCCAGCAGGGCGACGGGACAGGGGAGCCACGAGCAGTACTTC.

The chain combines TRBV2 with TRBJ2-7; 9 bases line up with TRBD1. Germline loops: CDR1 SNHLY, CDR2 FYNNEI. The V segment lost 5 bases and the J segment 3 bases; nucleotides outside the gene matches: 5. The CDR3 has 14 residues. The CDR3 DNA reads TGTGCCAGCAGTACAGGGGGCCCCCGCTACGAGCAGTACTTC. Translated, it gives CASSTGGPRYEQYF.